This TCR beta chain was obtained from a study of cytomegalovirus exposure and HLA in healthy donors listed by TCRdb under 2017. In terms of the full investigation: In an earlier analysis of around 540 of the donors, around 290 Gb of sequence data and 120 million or so unique TCR beta sequences from roughly 180 million T cells were reported. An early release covering roughly 600 HLA-typed donors comprised about 300 gigabases of sequencing data and roughly 85 million unique TCR sequences. Among the approximately 400 genotyped donors, about 83% belonged to the genetic ancestry cluster associated with self-reported Caucasian donors. The study was designed to test whether signatures of past pathogen exposure could be identified by cataloging public T cell receptors. The study profiled the T cell repertoires of 500 to 800 subjects by immunosequencing and related them to cytomegalovirus serostatus. Besides the first cohort of roughly 640 subjects, a separate validation cohort made up of 95 to 150 different subjects was used. To predict cytomegalovirus infection status, the study brought together high-throughput TCR immunosequencing, statistical association of individual TCRs with disease status, and machine learning. In a later analysis, previously published TCR beta repertoires from about 640 donors were re-analyzed and high-resolution HLA genotyping was added so that TCR occurrence patterns could be studied. In the later analysis, no new phenotypic data were used to find candidate immune exposures; instead, reliance was placed on TCR beta sequences and their occurrence across donors. In an earlier analysis of a few hundred of the donors, high-throughput TCR beta sequencing was used to judge whether each TCR beta V gene segment behaved as functional or pseudogenic. Alongside the repertoire data, information on donor age, sex, ethnicity and CMV serostatus was compiled. In a later genetic analysis, genome-wide SNP genotypes for about 65% of the roughly 670 donors were used, and that subset was treated as a discovery cohort. All discovery cohort repertoires had been generated using a single sequencing platform. HLA typing covered class I and class II loci at four-digit resolution. The number of typed donors differed by locus: about 629-630 for A, B, C, DRB1 and DQB1; 500 to 550 for DQA1; roughly 600 for DPA1; and about 450 for DPB1. Because of strong linkage in the cohort, roughly five DR-DQ haplotypes were treated as single units for association and clustering. On average, approximately 250,000 unique TCR beta nucleotide sequences were sequenced per donor among 398 genotyped donors of the cohort, with about 19% of those sequences being non-productive.

The CDR3 measures 14 amino acids from cysteine to phenylalanine. This entry keeps only the CDR3 DNA: 42 bases, framed from base 1. V and J are truncated by 3 bases and 3 bases respectively, leaving an intervening sequence of 11 bases. Looking up the germline V gene (reference sequence) yields CDR1 LNHDA and CDR2 SQIVND. The receptor library was made with the immunoSEQ multiplex PCR assay. The multiplex PCR relied on a mix of 60 forward primers for TCR Vbeta segments and 13 reverse primers for TCR Jbeta segments. A multiplex PCR assay on genomic DNA amplified the CDR3 region of rearranged TCR beta genes. Amplified TCR beta libraries were sequenced as 87-base-pair reads on the Illumina HiSeq System. For the original study's pipeline: A later analysis counted around 72 million unique TCR beta chains across the 550 to 750 repertoires, and around 9.9 million of these chains were shared by at least two donors. Raw reads were error-corrected and collapsed into unique sequences by a nearest-neighbor algorithm in which closely related sequences were merged to remove PCR and sequencing errors. To assign V, D and J gene segments, CDR3 sequences were aligned to IMGT reference sequences. Each retained sequence needed at least a six-nucleotide match to both a V gene segment and a J gene segment. Rearrangements were classified as productive when the CDR3 lacked stop codons and remained in frame with V and J, and all other rearrangements were classified as non-productive. CDR3 was defined according to IMGT convention as the region running from the second conserved V-encoded cysteine to the conserved J-encoded phenylalanine. In an earlier analysis of around 540 of the donors, sequences lacking an unambiguous match to a single V gene segment were excluded. In an earlier analysis of 587 of the donors, V segments were called functional above 56.7% productive rearrangements and were called segregating when the between-donor standard deviation exceeded 5%. To diagnose cytomegalovirus status from the catalog of TCR beta chain sequences, a statistical classification framework was built. In a later analysis, V and J genes were assigned by comparing TCR nucleotide sequences against IMGT/GENE-DB human TR gene sequences. A later analysis assigned CDR3 sequences and most-parsimonious VDJ recombination scenarios with the TCRdist pipeline. In a later analysis, every TCR beta chain was defined by the combination of its CDR3 amino acid sequence and its V-gene family, and reads without a unique V-gene family were dropped. In a later analysis, 500 to 700 highly shared, low-generation-probability nucleotide sequences were removed to address suspected cross-contamination and a sequencing artifact. In a later analysis, a clonal expansion index for each public chain was calculated from normalized within-repertoire ranks of inferred template counts. Generation probabilities in a later analysis came from a VDJ recombination model fitted to out-of-frame rearrangements, and those results were checked against IGoR. Hypergeometric tests were used in a later analysis to score TCR-TCR, TCR-HLA and TCR-CMV co-occurrence, with a repertoire-size bias correction applied to the TCR pairs. In a later analysis, false discovery rates were estimated by permuting HLA or CMV assignments 20 times. In a later analysis, co-occurring TCRs were grouped using DBSCAN, and TCRdist sequence similarity was added for clustering within HLA-allele-positive subsets. Co-occurrence clustering excluded repertoires with fewer than 30,000 or more than 120,000 public chains, plus five with anomalous nucleotide sharing. Held by TCRdb, this immuneACCESS table contains in-frame sequences only and omits some clones. Under half of the omission traces to an unresolved V gene where checked; the cause of the rest is unknown. The V and J calls and the clone size are those of that table, but D and trimming were determined from the DNA. The sample records roughly 100,000 clones, under 85% of which are singletons. The ten largest clones add up to 9.5% to 13% of the sample.

The cohort comprised some 700 healthy bone marrow donors. Cohort members were all nominally healthy when sampled, although unrecorded immune exposures were likely present. The donor tested CMV seropositive, placing the donor among the roughly 270 seropositive members of the cohort. A peripheral blood sample was collected from each donor, and TCR beta sequencing was performed on peripheral blood mononuclear cells. The Qiagen DNeasy Blood Extraction Kit was used to extract genomic DNA from the blood cell samples. Points on this clone: Its antigen remains unidentified. The record has no base qualities; no much larger clone is one base away.

General study outcomes and caveats: In a later analysis, TCR association rates were found to vary across HLA loci, with the most associated TCRs seen for DRB1 alleles and the fewest for HLA-C alleles. A total of roughly 160 TCR beta chains were listed by the study as associated with cytomegalovirus. A further reported finding was that TCR beta sequences accurately predicted the HLA-A and HLA-B alleles for most subjects in the first cohort. In vitro tests confirmed that a few of the cytomegalovirus-associated TCR beta chains recognize cytomegalovirus antigens. Cytomegalovirus status was reported to be diagnosed by the classifier with high specificity and sensitivity in both the original and validation cohorts. Assigning TCR associations to individual alleles was difficult when HLA alleles, especially DR and DQ, strongly co-occurred. A cluster of highly shared sequence variants was judged likely to be a technical artifact of the sequencing pipeline. Across donors, most TCR sequences were observed very rarely, whereas some public TCRs were present in many individuals. Only TCR beta chains were sequenced in this cohort, and the absence of alpha or paired-chain data limited detectable features. Immune exposure information for the cohort was limited to CMV serostatus. Broadly in line with IMGT annotations, most TCR beta V segments showed up in productive rearrangements about 87% or about 30% of the time in an earlier analysis of approximately 600 of the donors. In a later analysis, most CMV-associated TCR beta chains were found to appear HLA-restricted, with HLA associations seemingly driven largely by CMV exposure. Several of the top co-occurrence clusters appeared to be linked to parvovirus B19, influenza, CMV and Epstein-Barr virus, according to a later analysis. The authors suggested that the approach could potentially be extended to other disease states and immunological phenotypes. A later analysis found that HLA-associated TCR beta chains were more clonally expanded and had lower generation probabilities than equally common non-associated chains. Sequencing depth was assumed to be roughly uniform across donors in the presence/absence analyses, though that assumption may not hold. Because HLA typing was missing for some donors at each locus, association tests included only the typed subset. Over 15 rarely observed V segments, including chromosome 9 orphons, were excluded from the earlier analysis of some 590 of the donors because counts were too low. Because the 87-base-pair reads could not distinguish some IMGT-functional V segments, including TRBV6-2 and TRBV6-3, those segments were excluded. In a later analysis, 16,951 TCR beta sequences were associated with specific HLA alleles at a false discovery rate of 0.05. In a later genetic analysis, a missense DCLRE1C variant was associated with V-gene and J-gene trimming of TCR beta chains, and the association was replicated in an independent cohort. Correlated functional status among segregating V segments might reflect linkage disequilibrium, but an unknown experimental factor could not be ruled out. According to a later genetic analysis, donors in an Asian-associated ancestry cluster had fewer N-insertions in productive TCRs than the approximately 650-donor mean.

This sequence originates from a man younger than 35 in good health and CMV-seropositive. This receptor chain uses TRBV19 and TRBJ1-1, with no confident D gene call. The specimen sequenced was PBMCs. The bases are TGTGCCAGTAGTATCGGTCGCGGCTACACTGAAGCTTTCTTT. It encodes CASSIGRGYTEAFF.